Shown below are 26 T cell receptor beta chains from a single sample sequenced in a study of shared clonotypes between healthy human individuals. Using immunoSEQ multiplex PCR, the repertoire was profiled, and TCRdb retains in-frame clones only, with some absent. The profile shows fewer than 2.5 million clones, over 85% of them singletons. Sequencing was done on a sample of naive CD4+ T cells from PBMCs. Subset of the sample: CD45RA+ positively selected. The source is a young man in good health. Some clones in this sample may be carry-over from other donors' samples.

The chain is built from TRBV7-2 and TRBJ1-2; 7 nucleotides line up with TRBD1. The V segment lost 4 bases and the J segment 4 bases; nucleotides outside the gene matches: 9. Per the germline V gene, CDR1 is SGHTA and CDR2 is FQGNSA. The CDR3 is 15 amino acids. The CDR3 region has the DNA TGTGCCAGCAGCTCGACCGGGACAGCCTCCTATGGCTACACCTTC. It specifies CASSSTGTASYGYTF.

This chain uses TRBV28 with TRBJ2-4; 11 bases align to TRBD2. From germline, CDR1 is MDHEN and CDR2 SYDVKM. The CDR3 has 16 residues. The ends lost 8 bases at V and 7 bases at J; junction bases unmatched: 13. CDR3 sequence: CASRGVAGGNGNIQYF. CDR3 bases: TGTGCCAGCCGGGGGGTAGCGGGAGGGAATGGGAACATTCAGTACTTC. The full variable domain, in which reference TRBV28 and TRBJ2-4 provide the parts outside the CDR3, is DVKVTQSSRYLVKRTGEKVFLECVQDMDHENMFWYRQDPGLGLRLIYFSYDVKMKEKGDIPEGYSVSREKKERFSLILESASTNQTSMYLCASRGVAGGNGNIQYFGAGTRLSVL.

The chain links TRBV4-1 to TRBJ2-7; D is unclear. The V end lost 1 base, the J end lost 5 bases, and 15 bases lay between the germline ends. The CDR3 is made up of 15 amino acids. CDR1 and CDR2 from the germline V gene are MGHRA and YSYEKL. CDR3 in amino acids: CASSQGGVRRDEQYF. Here the CDR3 DNA reads TGCGCCAGCAGCCAAGGAGGAGTTAGACGGGACGAGCAGTACTTC.

This chain connects TRBV28 to TRBJ2-7; no firm D call. The CDR3 is 13 residues long. Germline V gives CDR1 MDHEN, CDR2 SYDVKM. V was pared by 5 bases and J by 4 bases, with 12 bases between. Here the CDR3 DNA reads TGTGCCAGCAGTCTTCCCCTCAAGTACGAGCAGTACTTC. Translated, it gives CASSLPLKYEQYF.

CDR3 coding DNA: TGTGCCTGGAATGAGGGGCCAGAGGCCTACTATAATTCACCCCTCCACTTT. It codes for CAWNEGPEAYYNSPLHF. The chain links TRBV30 to TRBJ1-6; TRBD1 is a possible D gene (5 bases). The germline V gene encodes CDR1 GTSNPN and CDR2 SVGIG (reference sequence). The CDR3 totals 17 residues. V gave up 4 bases and J gave up 3 bases, with 19 bases separating them.

The chain carries TRBV6-1 and TRBJ2-7; tentatively, D is TRBD2 (7 bases). Deletions cut 4 bases from V and 4 bases from J, with 20 bases between. CDR1 is MNHNS and CDR2 is SASEGT in the germline V gene. The CDR3 consists of 16 residues. The CDR3 DNA reads as TGTGCCAGCAGTGGAGCGGCGGGGGCGTATTTATACGAGCAGTACTTC. It is translated as CASSGAAGAYLYEQYF.

V gene TRBV6-1 combines with J gene TRBJ2-7; weak D call: TRBD1 (6 bases). Germline loops: CDR1 MNHNS, CDR2 SASEGT. This CDR3 spans 15 amino acids. V was cut by 6 bases and J by 0 bases, with 15 bases left in between. The CDR3 bases are TGTGCCAGCAGCTACGAGGGCAGGGGCTCCTACGAGCAGTACTTC. Its translation: CASSYEGRGSYEQYF.

This sequence joins TRBV5-1 and TRBJ2-3; D is unclear. V lost 3 bases, J lost 6 bases, and 11 bases lay in between. Per germline, CDR1 SGHRS and CDR2 YFSETQ. The CDR3 has 13 residues. CDR3 in DNA: TGCGCCAGCAGCTCCAACAGTGGGGATACGCAGTATTTT. Translating it yields CASSSNSGDTQYF.

The rearrangement uses TRBV20-1 and TRBJ2-3; D not resolved. CDR3 length equals 11 residues. Looked up from germline, CDR1 is DFQATT and CDR2 is SNEGSKA (reference sequence). The V end was cut by 2 bases, the J end by 5 bases, with 5 bases between. The chain's CDR3 is CSARPGDTQYF. As DNA, the CDR3 is TGCAGTGCTAGACCTGGAGATACGCAGTATTTT.

The J gene is TRBJ1-1, the V gene TRBV19, with 7 bases matching TRBD1. The germline gives CDR1 LNHDA, CDR2 SQIVND (reference sequence). V lost 5 bases to trimming and J lost 8 bases; unmatched junction nucleotides: 11. The CDR3 spans 14 residues. CDR3 protein: CASSPSRGVSEAFF. The CDR3 DNA follows: TGTGCCAGTAGTCCGTCCAGGGGGGTATCCGAAGCTTTCTTT.

The chain recombines TRBV6-1 with TRBJ1-2; D is unclear. CDR3 length: 13 amino acids. The germline V gene has CDR1 MNHNS and CDR2 SASEGT. Trimming shortened V by 4 bases and J by 8 bases, and 14 bases separated the two germline ends. In nucleotides, the CDR3 is TGTGCCAGCAGTGCCGGGGTGACGGGCGGCTACACCTTC. Translation: CASSAGVTGGYTF.

The rearrangement links TRBV10-3 to TRBJ2-7, with 10 nucleotides matching TRBD1. Per germline, CDR1 ENHRY and CDR2 SYGVKD. This CDR3 is 14 amino acids long. V shed 7 bases and J 5 bases; nucleotides not matched to a gene: 8. This chain's CDR3 is CAINPTGGYDEQYF. For the CDR3, the DNA is TGTGCCATCAACCCGACAGGGGGCTACGACGAGCAGTACTTC.

V usage is TRBV6-6 and J usage is TRBJ1-5; perhaps TRBD1 as D (5 bases). The V and J ends lost 7 bases and 4 bases respectively, with 14 bases between them. This CDR3 has 14 residues. Germline V CDR1 and CDR2: MNHNY, SVGAGI (reference sequence). DNA for the CDR3: TGTGCCAGCACCGGGCAGGGAAAGAATCAGCCCCAGCATTTT. Its protein product is CASTGQGKNQPQHF.

This chain connects TRBV6-5 to TRBJ2-5, with 8 nucleotides matching TRBD1. The CDR3 totals 13 residues. CDR1 and CDR2 (germline): MNHEY, SVGAGI. The V segment lost 5 bases and the J segment 5 bases; nucleotides outside the gene matches: 4. The CDR3, as DNA: TGTGCCAGCAGTCCTGCAGGGGGCGAGACCCAGTACTTC. Protein sequence: CASSPAGGETQYF.

This rearrangement joins TRBV19 to TRBJ2-7; D unclear. V was clipped by 4 bases and J by 3 bases, with 10 bases between them. The CDR3 totals 13 residues. Looked up from germline, CDR1 is LNHDA and CDR2 is SQIVND (reference sequence). The CDR3 sequence is CASSNSASYEQYF. The CDR3 DNA reads TGTGCCAGTAGTAACAGCGCCAGCTACGAGCAGTACTTC. Looking up the rest from reference TRBV19 and TRBJ2-7 gives the full variable domain: DGGITQSPKYLFRKEGQNVTLSCEQNLNHDAMYWYRQDPGQGLRLIYYSQIVNDFQKGDIAEGYSVSREKKESFPLTVTSAQKNPTAFYLCASSNSASYEQYFGPGTRLTVT.

The V call is TRBV19, the J call TRBJ2-1, with a possible D match to TRBD2 (5 bases). Trimming took off 6 bases at V and 4 bases at J, with 10 bases between the two ends. The CDR3 runs 13 residues. Germline lookup yields CDR1 LNHDA and CDR2 SQIVND (reference sequence). CDR3 sequence: CASRPTSYNEQFF. CDR3 nucleotide sequence: TGTGCCAGTAGGCCCACTAGTTACAATGAGCAGTTCTTC.

The J gene is TRBJ2-5, the V gene TRBV19; D is tentatively TRBD1 or TRBD2 (5 bases each). Trimming shortened V by 5 bases and J by 3 bases, and 10 bases separated the two germline ends. Germline V lookup: CDR1 LNHDA, CDR2 SQIVND (reference sequence). The CDR3 sequence is 13 residues long. CDR3 bases: TGTGCCAGTAGTCGGGGCTTAAAAGAGACCCAGTACTTC. This gives the protein CASSRGLKETQYF.

V gene TRBV27 combines with J gene TRBJ2-7, with D unclear. This CDR3 has 12 residues. The V gene's germline CDR1 is MNHEY and CDR2 SMNVEV (reference sequence). V dropped 5 bases and J dropped 3 bases, with 8 bases sitting between them. CDR3 in DNA: TGTGCCAGCAGTAAAGGACGCTACGAGCAGTACTTC. Translating it yields CASSKGRYEQYF.

This chain links TRBV11-2 with TRBJ1-3; D unresolved. Trimming cost V 4 bases and J 1 base, with 11 bases left between them. This CDR3 region has 15 residues. Per germline, CDR1 SGHAT and CDR2 FQNNGV. This CDR3 reads CASSSPMDSGNTIYF. The CDR3 region has the DNA TGTGCCAGCAGCTCCCCAATGGATTCTGGAAACACCATATATTTT.

Worth noting for this clone: Other DNA sequences of this sample code for an identical CDR3. The chain has TRBV5-6 and TRBJ2-3; 10 bases line up with TRBD2. V was pared by 3 bases and J by 4 bases, with 5 bases of the junction left unmatched. This CDR3 contains 15 residues. Germline V gene data show CDR1 as SGHDT and CDR2 as YYEEEE. The CDR3 loop is CASSSLAGVADTQYF. In DNA form, the CDR3 reads TGTGCCAGCAGCTCTCTAGCGGGAGTTGCAGATACGCAGTATTTT.

V is TRBV30 and J is TRBJ2-7; D gene uncertain. V gave up 1 base and J gave up 2 bases, with 9 bases separating them. Germline V lookup: CDR1 GTSNPN, CDR2 SVGIG (reference sequence). CDR3 length equals 13 residues. The DNA for the CDR3 is TGTGCCTGGAGTGGGGTGGCTCCCTACGAGCAGTACTTC. It translates to CAWSGVAPYEQYF.

To note about this clone: Other nucleotide sequences in the sample specify the same CDR3. The chain carries TRBV4-3 and TRBJ2-2; no clear D. CDR1 and CDR2 from the germline V gene are LGHNA and YSLEER. V lost 0 bases, J lost 8 bases, and 7 bases lay in between. The CDR3 contains 13 residues. The CDR3 region has the DNA TGCGCCAGCAGCCAAGACTGGGCTGGGGAGCTGTTTTTT. Protein: CASSQDWAGELFF.

In nucleotides, the CDR3 is TGTGCCAGTAGTATGAGAATGGGACAGGGGATCGGTGAAGCTTTCTTT. It specifies CASSMRMGQGIGEAFF. The chain links TRBV19 to TRBJ1-1; TRBD1 matches at 10 bases. CDR1 is LNHDA and CDR2 is SQIVND in the germline V gene (reference sequence). Losses at the gene ends were 3 bases for V and 7 bases for J; bases not matched to a gene: 11. This CDR3 region has 16 residues.

Notes on this clone: Other DNA sequences within the sample encode an identical CDR3. The rearrangement links TRBV10-3 to TRBJ1-4; D uncertain. Germline CDR1 and CDR2: ENHRY and SYGVKD. Between the trimmed V and J ends, which lost 2 bases and 5 bases, there was a span of 6 bases. The length of the CDR3 is 13 residues. The CDR3 protein is CAISEGLNEKLFF. CDR3 DNA: TGTGCCATCAGTGAGGGGCTGAATGAAAAACTGTTTTTT.

This clone was recorded only once. This chain joins TRBV9 and TRBJ1-2; TRBD1 matches 7 bases. CDR1 and CDR2 (germline): SGDLS, YYNGEE. Losses at the gene ends were 3 bases for V and 4 bases for J; bases not matched to a gene: 3. The CDR3 length is 13 residues. CDR3 nucleotides: TGTGCCAGCAGCGCCCGGGACAGCTATGGCTACACCTTC. Protein: CASSARDSYGYTF.

This rearrangement joins TRBV29-1 to TRBJ1-1, with D hard to call. Germline V gene sequence: CDR1 SQVTM, CDR2 ANQGSEA. The CDR3 totals 13 residues. V was trimmed by 0 bases and J by 4 bases, leaving 9 bases between them. For the CDR3, the DNA is TGCAGCGTTGAAGAGTCGTCGGGCACTGAAGCTTTCTTT. Amino acid sequence: CSVEESSGTEAFF.